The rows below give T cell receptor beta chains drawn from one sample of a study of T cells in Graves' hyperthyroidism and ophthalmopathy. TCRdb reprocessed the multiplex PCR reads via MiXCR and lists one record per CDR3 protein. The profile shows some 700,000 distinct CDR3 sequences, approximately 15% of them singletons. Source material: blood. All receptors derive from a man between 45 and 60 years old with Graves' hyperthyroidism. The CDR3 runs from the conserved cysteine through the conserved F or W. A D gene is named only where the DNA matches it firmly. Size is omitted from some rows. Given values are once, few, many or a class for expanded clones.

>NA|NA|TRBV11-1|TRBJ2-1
TGTGCCAGCCGCTCACTGGAGGCTAGCGCGTACAATGAGCAGTTCTTC
CASRSLEASAYNEQFF
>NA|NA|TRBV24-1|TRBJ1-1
TGTGCCACCAGTCACGAGACCGAAGCTTTCTTT
CATSHETEAFF
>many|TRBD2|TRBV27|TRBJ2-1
TGTGCCAGCAGTTTTGGGACCCGGGGGGATGAGCAGTTCTTC
CASSFGTRGDEQFF
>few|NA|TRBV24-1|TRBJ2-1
TGTGCCACCAGTGATTTGCGGTCCCGGAATGAGCAGTTCTTC
CATSDLRSRNEQFF
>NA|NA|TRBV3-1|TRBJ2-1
TGTGCCAGCAGCCAATGGGCCGGAGCCTCCTACAATGAGCAGTTCTTC
CASSQWAGASYNEQFF
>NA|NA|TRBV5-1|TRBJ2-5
TGCGCCAGCAGCTTGGAAGGGACCCAAGAGACCCAGTACTTC
CASSLEGTQETQYF
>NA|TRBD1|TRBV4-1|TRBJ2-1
TGCGCCAGCAGCCAAGTGATCTGGGACAGGGGCGCTCGGGATGAGCAGTTCTTC
CASSQVIWDRGARDEQFF
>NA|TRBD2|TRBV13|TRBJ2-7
TGTGCCAGCAGCGCAACGGGGACTAGCGGGAATACCGCCGAGCAGTACTTC
CASSATGTSGNTAEQYF
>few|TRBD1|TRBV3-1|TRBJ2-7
TGTGCCAGCAGCTTACAGGGGGCGGGGAGGCAGTACTTC
CASSLQGAGRQYF
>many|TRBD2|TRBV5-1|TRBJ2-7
TGCGCCAGCAGCTATCCGGGACTAGCGGGTTCCTACGAGCAGTACTTC
CASSYPGLAGSYEQYF
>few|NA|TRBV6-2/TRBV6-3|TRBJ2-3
TGTGCCAGCGTGACTAGACTCACAGATACGCAGTATTTT
CASVTRLTDTQYF
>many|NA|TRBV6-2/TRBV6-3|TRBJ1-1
TGTGCCAGCAGTTATAACCTGAACACTGAAGCTTTCTTT
CASSYNLNTEAFF
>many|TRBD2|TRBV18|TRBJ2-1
TGTGCCAGCTCACAGCGGACTAGCGGAGGAAATGAGCAGTTCTTC
CASSQRTSGGNEQFF
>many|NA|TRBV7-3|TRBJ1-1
TGTGCCAGCAGCCCACAGGGATACGGCACTGAAGCTTTCTTT
CASSPQGYGTEAFF
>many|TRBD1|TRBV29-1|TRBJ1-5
TGCAGCGTTGGGACAGGGGACCAGCCCCAGCATTTT
CSVGTGDQPQHF
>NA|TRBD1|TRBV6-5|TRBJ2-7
TGTGCCAGCAGTTACACGGATTACAGGGGCCTCTACGAGCAGTACTTC
CASSYTDYRGLYEQYF
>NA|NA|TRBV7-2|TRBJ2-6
TGTGCCAGCAGCTTAGCGGCAGGCTCTGGGGCCAACGTCCTGACTTTC
CASSLAAGSGANVLTF
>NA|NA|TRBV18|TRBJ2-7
TGTGCCAACTCACCTTATTTCCGGGACGGCTCCTACGAGCAGTACTTC
CANSPYFRDGSYEQYF
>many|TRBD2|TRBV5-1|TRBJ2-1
TGCGCCAGCAGCTCCTCGGGACGAGCGGGATTCGAACTTCATGAGCAGTTCTTC
CASSSSGRAGFELHEQFF
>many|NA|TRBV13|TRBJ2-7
TGTGCCAGCAGCTTTTCATTCTCCTACGAGCAGTACTTC
CASSFSFSYEQYF
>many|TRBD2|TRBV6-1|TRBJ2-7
TGTGCCAGCAGAGGACTAGCGGGAGTTCGCGAGCAGTACTTC
CASRGLAGVREQYF
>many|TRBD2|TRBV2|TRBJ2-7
TGTGCCAGCAGTGGGACTAGCGGGAACTCAAGGGAGCAGTACTTC
CASSGTSGNSREQYF
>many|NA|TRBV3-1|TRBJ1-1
TGTGCCAGCAGTATACAGGGATCGGGCACTGAAGCTTTCTTT
CASSIQGSGTEAFF
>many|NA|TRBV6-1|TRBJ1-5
TGTGCCAGCAGTGACAGGTCGCAAGGCCAGCCCCAGCATTTT
CASSDRSQGQPQHF
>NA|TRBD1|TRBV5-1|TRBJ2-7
TGCGCCAGCAGCACGACAGGGGGGTACGAGCAGTACTTC
CASSTTGGYEQYF
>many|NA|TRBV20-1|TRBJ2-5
TGCAGTGCTAGAGCAGCCGGGGGGCGGGCCCGGGGTGAGGAGACCCAGTACTTC
CSARAAGGRARGEETQYF
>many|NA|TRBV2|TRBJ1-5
TGTGCCAGCAGTGAGACTTCGCGGCCCCAGCATTTT
CASSETSRPQHF
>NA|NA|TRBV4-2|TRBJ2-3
TGTGCCAGCAGCCAAGATCTAGTTAGCCCCAATAGCACAGATACGCAGTATTTT
CASSQDLVSPNSTDTQYF
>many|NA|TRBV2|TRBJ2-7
TGTGCCAGCCTCCGCCGGGTGGAAACCTACGAGCAGTACTTC
CASLRRVETYEQYF
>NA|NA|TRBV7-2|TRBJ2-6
TGTGCCAGCAGCTTAAAAAGTGGCTATGGGGCCAACGTCCTGACTTTC
CASSLKSGYGANVLTF
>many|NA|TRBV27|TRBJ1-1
TGTGCCAGCAGTTTAAGGGGGAGCACTGAAGCTTTCTTT
CASSLRGSTEAFF
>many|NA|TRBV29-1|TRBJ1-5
TGCAGCGTCCAATACAGTAGGGCTCAGCCCCAGCATTTT
CSVQYSRAQPQHF
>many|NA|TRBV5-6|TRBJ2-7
TGTGCCAGCAGTAACACCGGGACGGCGCAATACGAGCAGTACTTC
CASSNTGTAQYEQYF
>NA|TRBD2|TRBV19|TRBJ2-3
TGTGCCAGTAGGGCCGGGAGGGCCCCCACAGATACGCAGTATTTT
CASRAGRAPTDTQYF
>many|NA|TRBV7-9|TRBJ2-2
TGTGCCGGAGGACTGAACACCGGGGAGCTGTTTTTT
CAGGLNTGELFF
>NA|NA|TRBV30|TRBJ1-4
TGTGCCTGGAGTGTAGCAGGGGCGCGAGAAAAACTGTTTTTT
CAWSVAGAREKLFF
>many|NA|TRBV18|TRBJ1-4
TGTGCCAGCTCACCACCGGCGAGGACAACTAATGAAAAACTGTTTTTT
CASSPPARTTNEKLFF
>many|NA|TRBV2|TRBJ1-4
TGTGCCAGCAGTGTTTCGAGCCTAAGCCCCAGGGAAAAACTGTTTTTT
CASSVSSLSPREKLFF
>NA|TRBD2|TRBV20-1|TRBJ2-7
TGCAGTGCTACCGGGACTAGCGGGAGCTCCTACGAGCAGTACTTC
CSATGTSGSSYEQYF
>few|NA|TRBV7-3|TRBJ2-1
TGTGCCAGCAGCCGCCGTGGCGGCGTAGACAATGAGCAGTTCTTC
CASSRRGGVDNEQFF
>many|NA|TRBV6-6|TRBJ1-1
TGTGCCAGCAGTTACTCCCCTCGACGGAACACTGAAGCTTTCTTT
CASSYSPRRNTEAFF
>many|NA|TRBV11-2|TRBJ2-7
TGTGCCAGCAGCGACCTCAATAGCAGGTGGTCCTACGAGCAGTACTTC
CASSDLNSRWSYEQYF
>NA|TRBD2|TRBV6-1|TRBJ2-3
TGTGCCAGCAGTGAACTAGCGGGAGATAAAGATACGCAGTATTTT
CASSELAGDKDTQYF
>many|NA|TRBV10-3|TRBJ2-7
TGTGCCAACCAGGGCTACGAGCAGTACTTC
CANQGYEQYF
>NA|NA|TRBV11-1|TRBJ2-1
TGTGCCAGCAGCTTATTTGTAGGGTTGTCGAACAATGAGCAGTTCTTC
CASSLFVGLSNNEQFF